Detailed here is one T cell receptor (beta chain). Germline CDR1 is MDHEN and CDR2 is SYDVKM. The CDR3 sequence is 13 residues long. V was pared by 3 bases and J by 8 bases, with 11 bases between. For every subset, genomic DNA was evenly distributed across several immunoSEQ plates. Sequencing used immunoSEQ multiplex PCR; TCRdb keeps in-frame clones, though not all of them. The sample shows about 510,000 clones, 90% to 96% of them seen only once. The source of the sample is a study of shared clonotypes between healthy human individuals. Study-level information: Three plates were used per donor for CD4 naive, three for CD4 memory, two for CD8 naive and one for CD8 memory.

The donor cohort consisted entirely of Caucasian adults residing in Nashville, Tennessee. The sample consisted of naive CD4+ T cells sorted from blood. Subset in this sample: CD45RA+ positively selected. The source of this sequence is a woman aged 25 to 45 in good health. The rearrangement uses TRBV28 and TRBJ1-5; the D gene is possibly TRBD1 (6 bases). The CDR3 loop reads CASSLRQVEPQHF. The CDR3 nucleotides are TGTGCCAGCAGTTTGCGACAGGTAGAGCCCCAGCATTTT.